This T cell receptor beta chain appears in the sequencing data of a study of T-cell memory formation after mild COVID-19. TCR alpha and TCR beta cDNA libraries carrying sample barcodes and UMIs came from 5'RACE with constant-segment primers. TCRdb re-called the 5' RACE reads with MiXCR, one entry per CDR3 protein. The data show more than 250,000 distinct CDR3 sequences, with around 15% seen just once and approximately 23% held by the top ten. Trimming took 5 bases from V and 3 from J, leaving 8 bases between them. This CDR3 contains 13 residues. Germline V CDR1 and CDR2: SGHTA, FQGNSA. With regard to this clonotype: What it binds is not known.

Study-wide points: Whereas later expanders leaned CD4+, clones contracting day 15 to 85 showed a balanced CD4/CD8 makeup. Pre-infection memory already had some responding clones, implying cross-reactive memory joined.

The receptor was derived from a man between 18 and 35 years old who had mild COVID-19 (a few samples of this study predate the infection). Cell type and time point are not known. The sequencing sample was made of PBMCs or a T cell subset sorted from them (not recorded which). The rearrangement links TRBV7-2 to TRBJ2-1; D is unclear. Here the CDR3 reads CASSLPSYNEQFF. The CDR3 region has the DNA TGTGCCAGCAGCCTTCCTAGCTACAATGAGCAGTTCTTC.